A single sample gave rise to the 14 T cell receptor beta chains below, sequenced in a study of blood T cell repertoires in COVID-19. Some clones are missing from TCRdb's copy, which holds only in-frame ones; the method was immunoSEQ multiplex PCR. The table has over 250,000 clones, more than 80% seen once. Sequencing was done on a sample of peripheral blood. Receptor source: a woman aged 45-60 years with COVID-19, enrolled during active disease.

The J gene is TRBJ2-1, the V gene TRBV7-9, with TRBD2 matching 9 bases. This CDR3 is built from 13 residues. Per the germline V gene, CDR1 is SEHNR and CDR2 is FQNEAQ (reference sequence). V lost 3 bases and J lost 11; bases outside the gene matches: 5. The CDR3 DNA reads TGTGCCAGCAGCTTCGACGCGGGAGGGAAGCAGTTCTTC. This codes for CASSFDAGGKQFF.

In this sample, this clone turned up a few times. The CDR3 loop reads CATMTGLEQYF. Here the CDR3 DNA reads TGTGCCACTATGACAGGGCTCGAGCAGTACTTC. The rearrangement links TRBV6-5 to TRBJ2-7; 7 positions agree with TRBD1. The V segment lost 10 bases and the J segment 6 bases; nucleotides outside the gene matches: 6. This CDR3 comprises 11 residues. CDR1 and CDR2 from the germline V gene are MNHEY and SVGAGI.

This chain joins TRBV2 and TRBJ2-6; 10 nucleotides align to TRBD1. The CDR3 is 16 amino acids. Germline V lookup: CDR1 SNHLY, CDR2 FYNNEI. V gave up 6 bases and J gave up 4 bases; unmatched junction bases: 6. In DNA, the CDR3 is TGTGCCAGCAGCGGGACAGGGGAACCCGGGGCCAACGTCCTGACTTTC. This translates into CASSGTGEPGANVLTF.

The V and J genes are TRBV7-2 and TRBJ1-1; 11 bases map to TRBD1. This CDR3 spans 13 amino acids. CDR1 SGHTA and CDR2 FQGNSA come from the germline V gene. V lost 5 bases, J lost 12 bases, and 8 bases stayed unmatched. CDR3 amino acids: CASSGWTGGMTFF. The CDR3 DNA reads TGTGCCAGCAGCGGATGGACAGGGGGCATGACTTTCTTT.

CDR3 in amino acids: CASSHRGTEAEKLFF. The CDR3 region has the DNA TGTGCCAGCTCCCACCGCGGGACTGAAGCTGAAAAACTGTTTTTT. The rearrangement joins TRBV18 to TRBJ1-4; weak D call: TRBD1 (5 bases). The CDR3 runs 15 residues. Germline V gene sequence: CDR1 KGHSH, CDR2 LQKENI. V was pared by 6 bases and J by 7 bases, with 18 bases between.

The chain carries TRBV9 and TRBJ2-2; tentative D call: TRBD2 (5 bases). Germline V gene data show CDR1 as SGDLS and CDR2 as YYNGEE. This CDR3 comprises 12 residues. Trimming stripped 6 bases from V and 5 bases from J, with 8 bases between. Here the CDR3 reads CASNSGTGELFF. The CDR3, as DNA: TGTGCCAGCAACAGCGGTACCGGGGAGCTGTTTTTT.

The CDR3 DNA is TGTGCCACCAGCAGAGGGACAGCCTTTGGGGAGACCCAGTACTTC. Protein sequence: CATSRGTAFGETQYF. The V call is TRBV15, the J call TRBJ2-5; tentatively, D is TRBD1 (6 bases). Trimming took off 1 base at V and 5 bases at J, with 14 bases between the two ends. The CDR3 is 15 amino acids. CDR1 is LNHNV, CDR2 YYDKDF, per germline (reference sequence).

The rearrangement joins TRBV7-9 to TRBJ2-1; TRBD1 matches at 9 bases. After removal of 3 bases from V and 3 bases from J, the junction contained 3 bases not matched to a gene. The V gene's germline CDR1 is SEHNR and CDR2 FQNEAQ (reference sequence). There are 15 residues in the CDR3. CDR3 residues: CASSFGDRDYNEQFF. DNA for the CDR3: TGTGCCAGCAGCTTCGGGGACAGGGACTACAATGAGCAGTTCTTC. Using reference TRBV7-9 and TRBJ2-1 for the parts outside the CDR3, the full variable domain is DTGVSQNPRHKITKRGQNVTFRCDPISEHNRLYWYRQTLGQGPEFLTYFQNEAQLEKSRLLSDRFSAERPKGSFSTLEIQRTEQGDSAMYLCASSFGDRDYNEQFFGPGTRLTVL.

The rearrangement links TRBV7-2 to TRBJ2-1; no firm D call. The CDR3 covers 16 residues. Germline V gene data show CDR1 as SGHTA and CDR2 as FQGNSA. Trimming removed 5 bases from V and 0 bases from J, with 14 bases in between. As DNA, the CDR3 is TGTGCCAGCAGCACCCGAGGAAGCGACTCCTACAATGAGCAGTTCTTC. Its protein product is CASSTRGSDSYNEQFF.

In DNA form, the CDR3 reads TGTGCCAGTAGAGAACTAGGGACAGGCTTCGCGAACACCGGGGAGCTGTTTTTT. Its protein product is CASRELGTGFANTGELFF. This chain joins TRBV19 and TRBJ2-2, with TRBD1 identical over 8 bases. Losses at the gene ends were 6 bases for V and 0 bases for J; bases not matched to a gene: 12. Germline V lookup: CDR1 LNHDA, CDR2 SQIVND (reference sequence). This CDR3 has 18 residues. Using reference TRBV19 and TRBJ2-2 for the parts outside the CDR3, the full variable domain is DGGITQSPKYLFRKEGQNVTLSCEQNLNHDAMYWYRQDPGQGLRLIYYSQIVNDFQKGDIAEGYSVSREKKESFPLTVTSAQKNPTAFYLCASRELGTGFANTGELFFGEGSRLTVL.

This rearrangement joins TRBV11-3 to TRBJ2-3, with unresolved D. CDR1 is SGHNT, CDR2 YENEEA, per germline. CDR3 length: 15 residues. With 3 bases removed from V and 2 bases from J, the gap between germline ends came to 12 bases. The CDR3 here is CASSFGQVITDTQYF. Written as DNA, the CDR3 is TGTGCCAGCAGCTTTGGTCAGGTGATCACAGATACGCAGTATTTT.

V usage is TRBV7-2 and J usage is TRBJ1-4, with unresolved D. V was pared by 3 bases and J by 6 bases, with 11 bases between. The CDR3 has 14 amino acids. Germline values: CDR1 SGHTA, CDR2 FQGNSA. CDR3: CASSFSSRDEKLFF. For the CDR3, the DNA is TGTGCCAGCAGCTTTAGTAGTCGGGATGAAAAACTGTTTTTT.

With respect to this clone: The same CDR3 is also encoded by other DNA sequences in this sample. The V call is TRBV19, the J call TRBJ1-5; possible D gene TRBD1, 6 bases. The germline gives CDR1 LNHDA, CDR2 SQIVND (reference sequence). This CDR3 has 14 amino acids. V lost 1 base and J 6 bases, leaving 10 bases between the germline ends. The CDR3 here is CASSIGQGLQPQHF. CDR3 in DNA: TGTGCCAGTAGTATAGGGCAGGGGCTTCAGCCCCAGCATTTT.

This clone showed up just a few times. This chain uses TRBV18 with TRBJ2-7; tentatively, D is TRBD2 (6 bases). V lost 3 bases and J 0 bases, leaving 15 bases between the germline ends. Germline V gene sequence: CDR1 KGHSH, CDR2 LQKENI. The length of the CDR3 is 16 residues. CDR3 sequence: CASSPGYGSGSYEQYF. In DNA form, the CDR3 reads TGTGCCAGCTCACCGGGTTACGGGAGTGGCTCCTACGAGCAGTACTTC.